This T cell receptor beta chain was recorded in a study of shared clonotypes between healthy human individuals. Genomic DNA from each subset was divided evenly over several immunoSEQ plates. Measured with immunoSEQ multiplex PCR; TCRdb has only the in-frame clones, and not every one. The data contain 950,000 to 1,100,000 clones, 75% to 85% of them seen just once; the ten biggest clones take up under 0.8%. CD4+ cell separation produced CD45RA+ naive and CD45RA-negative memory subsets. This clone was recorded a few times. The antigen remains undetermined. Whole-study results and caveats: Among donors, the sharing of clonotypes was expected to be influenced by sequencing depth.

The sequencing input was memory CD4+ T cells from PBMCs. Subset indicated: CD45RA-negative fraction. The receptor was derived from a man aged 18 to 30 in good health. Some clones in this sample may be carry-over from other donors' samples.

CDR3 nucleotides: TGTGCCAGCAGTCCGGGACAGATTAATGAAAAACTGTTTTTT. This sequence encodes CASSPGQINEKLFF. The chain is built from TRBV6-6 and TRBJ1-4; TRBD1 matches at 7 bases. V lost 5 bases to trimming and J lost 4 bases; unmatched junction nucleotides: 4. CDR3 length: 14 residues. The germline CDR1 and CDR2 sequences are MNHNY and SVGAGI (reference sequence).